This T cell receptor beta chain was profiled in a study of blood T cell repertoires in COVID-19. The V gene lost 2 bases and the J gene lost 7 bases, with 17 bases spanning the gap. This CDR3 is built from 15 residues. The germline CDR1 and CDR2 sequences are SEHNR and FQNEAQ (reference sequence). TCRdb's copy holds only in-frame clones and misses some; the assay was immunoSEQ multiplex PCR. The sample contains just under 60,000 clones, 70% to 85% of which appear only once. This clone was recorded a few times. The V and J genes are TRBV7-9 and TRBJ1-2, with D tentatively TRBD1 (5 bases). Input material: peripheral blood. The source of this sequence is a man at least 80 years old with acute or convalescent COVID-19. The CDR3 spells CASSLSGGRRIGYTF. The CDR3 DNA follows: TGTGCCAGCAGCTTAAGTGGGGGGAGAAGGATTGGCTACACCTTC.